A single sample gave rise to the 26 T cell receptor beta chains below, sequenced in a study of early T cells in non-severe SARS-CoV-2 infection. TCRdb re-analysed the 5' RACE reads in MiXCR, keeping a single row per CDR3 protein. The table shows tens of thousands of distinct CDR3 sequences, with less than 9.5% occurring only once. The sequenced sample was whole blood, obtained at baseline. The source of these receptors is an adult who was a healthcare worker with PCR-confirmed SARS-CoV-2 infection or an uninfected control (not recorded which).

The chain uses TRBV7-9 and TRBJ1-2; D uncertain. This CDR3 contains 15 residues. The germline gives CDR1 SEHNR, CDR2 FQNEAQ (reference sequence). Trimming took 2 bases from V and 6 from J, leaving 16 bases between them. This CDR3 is CASSLSVNSPDGYTF. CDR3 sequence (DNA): TGTGCCAGCAGCTTATCAGTCAACTCCCCGGATGGCTACACCTTC.

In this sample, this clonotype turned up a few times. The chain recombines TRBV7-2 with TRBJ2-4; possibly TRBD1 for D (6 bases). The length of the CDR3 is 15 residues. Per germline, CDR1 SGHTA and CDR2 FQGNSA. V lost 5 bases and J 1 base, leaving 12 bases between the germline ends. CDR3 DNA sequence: TGTGCCAGCAGCCCTCAGGGGTGGGCCAAAAACATTCAGTACTTC. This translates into CASSPQGWAKNIQYF.

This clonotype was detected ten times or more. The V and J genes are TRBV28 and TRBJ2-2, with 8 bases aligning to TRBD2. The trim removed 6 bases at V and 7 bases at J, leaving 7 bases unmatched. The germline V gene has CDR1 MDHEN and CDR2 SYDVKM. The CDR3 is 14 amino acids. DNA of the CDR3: TGTGCCAGCAGGCGAGCGGGAGAAGGCGGGGAGCTGTTTTTT. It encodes CASRRAGEGGELFF. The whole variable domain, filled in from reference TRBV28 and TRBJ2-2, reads DVKVTQSSRYLVKRTGEKVFLECVQDMDHENMFWYRQDPGLGLRLIYFSYDVKMKEKGDIPEGYSVSREKKERFSLILESASTNQTSMYLCASRRAGEGGELFFGEGSRLTVL.

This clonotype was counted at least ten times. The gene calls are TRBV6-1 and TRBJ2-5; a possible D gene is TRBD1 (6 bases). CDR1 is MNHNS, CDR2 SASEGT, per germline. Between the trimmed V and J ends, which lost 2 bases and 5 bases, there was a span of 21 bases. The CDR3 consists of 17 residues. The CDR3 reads CASSERLGGRGYETQYF. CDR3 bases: TGTGCCAGCAGTGAACGTCTTGGGGGCCGCGGGTACGAGACCCAGTACTTC.

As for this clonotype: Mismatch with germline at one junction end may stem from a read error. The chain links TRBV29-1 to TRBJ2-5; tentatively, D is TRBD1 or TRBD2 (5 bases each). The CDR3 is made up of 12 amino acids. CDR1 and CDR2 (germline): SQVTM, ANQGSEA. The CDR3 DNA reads TGCGGCGTTGCTCGGGACCGGCAGACCCAGTACTTC. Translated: CGVARDRQTQYF. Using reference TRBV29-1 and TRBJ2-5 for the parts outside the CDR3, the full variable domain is SAVISQKPSRDICQRGTSLTIQCQVDSQVTMMFWYRQQPGQSLTLIATANQGSEATYESGFVIDKFPISRPNLTFSTLTVSNMSPEDSSIYLCGVARDRQTQYFGPGTRLLVL.

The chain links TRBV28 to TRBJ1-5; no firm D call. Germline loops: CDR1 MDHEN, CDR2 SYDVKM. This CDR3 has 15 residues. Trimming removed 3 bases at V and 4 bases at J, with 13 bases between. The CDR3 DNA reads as TGTGCCAGCAGTTTTGAGTGGAGTATAAATCAGCCCCAGCATTTT. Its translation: CASSFEWSINQPQHF.

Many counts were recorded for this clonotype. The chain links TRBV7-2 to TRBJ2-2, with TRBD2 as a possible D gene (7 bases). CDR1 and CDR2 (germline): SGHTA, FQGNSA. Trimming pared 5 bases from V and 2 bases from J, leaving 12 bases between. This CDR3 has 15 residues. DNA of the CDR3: TGTGCCAGCAGCCTCCGGGGGGCTAACACCGGGGAGCTGTTTTTT. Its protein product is CASSLRGANTGELFF.

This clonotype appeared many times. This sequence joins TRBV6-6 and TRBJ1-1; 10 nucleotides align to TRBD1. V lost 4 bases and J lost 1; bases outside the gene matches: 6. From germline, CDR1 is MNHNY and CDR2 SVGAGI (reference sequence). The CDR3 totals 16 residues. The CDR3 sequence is CASSLGQGIGNTEAFF. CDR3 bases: TGTGCCAGCAGTTTGGGACAGGGGATCGGGAACACTGAAGCTTTCTTT.

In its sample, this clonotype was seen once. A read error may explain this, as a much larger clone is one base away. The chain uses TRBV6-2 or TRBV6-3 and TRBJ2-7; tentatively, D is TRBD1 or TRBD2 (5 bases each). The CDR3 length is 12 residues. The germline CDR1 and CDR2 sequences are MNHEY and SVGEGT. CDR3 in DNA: TGTGCCAGCAGTTCGGGGACCTACGATCAGTACTTC. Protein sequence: CASSSGTYDQYF.

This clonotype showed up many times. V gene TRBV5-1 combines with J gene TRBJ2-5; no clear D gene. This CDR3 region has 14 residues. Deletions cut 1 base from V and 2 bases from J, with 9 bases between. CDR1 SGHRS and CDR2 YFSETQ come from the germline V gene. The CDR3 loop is CASSLSKDQETQYF. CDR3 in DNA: TGCGCCAGCAGCTTGTCTAAGGATCAAGAGACCCAGTACTTC. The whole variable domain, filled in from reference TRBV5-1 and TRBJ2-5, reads KAGVTQTPRYLIKTRGQQVTLSCSPISGHRSVSWYQQTPGQGLQFLFEYFSETQRNKGNFPGRFSGRQFSNSRSEMNVSTLELGDSALYLCASSLSKDQETQYFGPGTRLLVL.

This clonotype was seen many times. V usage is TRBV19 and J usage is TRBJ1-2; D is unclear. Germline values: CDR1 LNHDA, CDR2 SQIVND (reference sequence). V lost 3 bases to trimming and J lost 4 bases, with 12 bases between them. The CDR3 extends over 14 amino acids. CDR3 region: CASSIRQPGYGYTF. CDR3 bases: TGTGCCAGTAGTATCAGACAACCAGGCTATGGCTACACCTTC.

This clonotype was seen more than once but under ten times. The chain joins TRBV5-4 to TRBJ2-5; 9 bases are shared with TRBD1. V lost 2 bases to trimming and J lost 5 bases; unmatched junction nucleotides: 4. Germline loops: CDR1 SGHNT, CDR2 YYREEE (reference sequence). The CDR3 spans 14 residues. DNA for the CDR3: TGTGCCAGCAGCTTACAGGGGGCGACGGAGACCCAGTACTTC. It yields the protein CASSLQGATETQYF.

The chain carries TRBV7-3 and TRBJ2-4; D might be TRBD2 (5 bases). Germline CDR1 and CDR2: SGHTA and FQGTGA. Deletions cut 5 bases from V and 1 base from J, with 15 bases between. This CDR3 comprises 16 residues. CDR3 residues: CASSLTPAGAKNIQYF. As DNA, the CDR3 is TGTGCCAGCAGCCTGACACCCGCGGGCGCCAAAAACATTCAGTACTTC.

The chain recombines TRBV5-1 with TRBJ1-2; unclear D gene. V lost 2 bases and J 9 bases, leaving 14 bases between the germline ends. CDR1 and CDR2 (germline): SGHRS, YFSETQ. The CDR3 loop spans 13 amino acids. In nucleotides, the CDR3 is TGCGCCAGCAGCTTCCGGAAAGAGGATAGCTACACCTTC. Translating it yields CASSFRKEDSYTF.

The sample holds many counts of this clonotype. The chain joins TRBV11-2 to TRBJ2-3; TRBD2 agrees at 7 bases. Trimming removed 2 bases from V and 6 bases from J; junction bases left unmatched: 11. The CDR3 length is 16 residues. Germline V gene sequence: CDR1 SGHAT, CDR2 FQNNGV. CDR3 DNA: TGTGCCAGCAGCTTATTCCAGACTCCGCGGGGGGATACGCAGTATTTT. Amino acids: CASSLFQTPRGDTQYF.

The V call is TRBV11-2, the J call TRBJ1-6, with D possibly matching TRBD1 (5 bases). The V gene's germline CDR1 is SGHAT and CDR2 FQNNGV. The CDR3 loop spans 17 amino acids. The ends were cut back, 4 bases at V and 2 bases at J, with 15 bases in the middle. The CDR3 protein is CASSSPPGKTYNSPLHF. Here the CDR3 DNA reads TGTGCCAGCAGCTCTCCCCCAGGGAAAACCTATAATTCACCCCTCCACTTT.

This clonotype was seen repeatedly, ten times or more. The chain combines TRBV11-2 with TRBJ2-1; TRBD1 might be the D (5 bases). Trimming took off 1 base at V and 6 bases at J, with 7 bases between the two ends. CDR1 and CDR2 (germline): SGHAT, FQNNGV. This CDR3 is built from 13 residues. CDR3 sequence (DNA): TGTGCCAGCAGCTTAGGCAGGGTCAATGAGCAGTTCTTC. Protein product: CASSLGRVNEQFF.

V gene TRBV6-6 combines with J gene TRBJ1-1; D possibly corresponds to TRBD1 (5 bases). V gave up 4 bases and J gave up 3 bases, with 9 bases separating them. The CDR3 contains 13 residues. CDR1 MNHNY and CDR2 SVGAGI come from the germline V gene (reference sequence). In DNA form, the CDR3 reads TGTGCCAGCAGTTGGGGGGGTCACACTGAAGCTTTCTTT. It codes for CASSWGGHTEAFF.

In DNA, the CDR3 is TGCGCCAGCGGGACCTCGACGACCGGGGAGCTGTTTTTT. Its protein is CASGTSTTGELFF. The chain links TRBV10-2 to TRBJ2-2; D is perhaps TRBD1 or TRBD2 (5 bases each). Germline V lookup: CDR1 WSHSY, CDR2 SAAADI. The CDR3 runs to 13 residues. Deletions cut 8 bases from V and 5 bases from J, with 12 bases between.

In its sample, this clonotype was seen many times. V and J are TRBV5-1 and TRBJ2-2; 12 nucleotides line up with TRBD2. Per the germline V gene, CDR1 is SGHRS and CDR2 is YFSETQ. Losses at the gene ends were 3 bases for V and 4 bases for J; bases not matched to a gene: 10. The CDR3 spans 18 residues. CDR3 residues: CASSSSQTSGSITGELFF. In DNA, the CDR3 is TGCGCCAGCAGCTCGAGCCAGACTAGCGGGAGCATCACCGGGGAGCTGTTTTTT.

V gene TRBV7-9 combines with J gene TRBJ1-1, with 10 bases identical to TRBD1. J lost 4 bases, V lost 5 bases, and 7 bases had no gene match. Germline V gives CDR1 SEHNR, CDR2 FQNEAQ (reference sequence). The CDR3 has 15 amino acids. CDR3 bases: TGTGCCAGCAGCATAGGGACAGGGGAGAGCACTGAAGCTTTCTTT. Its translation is CASSIGTGESTEAFF. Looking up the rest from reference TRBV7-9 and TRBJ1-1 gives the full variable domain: DTGVSQNPRHKITKRGQNVTFRCDPISEHNRLYWYRQTLGQGPEFLTYFQNEAQLEKSRLLSDRFSAERPKGSFSTLEIQRTEQGDSAMYLCASSIGTGESTEAFFGQGTRLTVV.

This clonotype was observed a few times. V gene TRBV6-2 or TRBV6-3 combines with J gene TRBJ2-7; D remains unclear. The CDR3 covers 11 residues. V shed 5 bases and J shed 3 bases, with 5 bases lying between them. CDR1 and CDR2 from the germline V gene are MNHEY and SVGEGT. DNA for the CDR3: TGTGCCAGCAGTCACGACTACGAGCAGTACTTC. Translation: CASSHDYEQYF.

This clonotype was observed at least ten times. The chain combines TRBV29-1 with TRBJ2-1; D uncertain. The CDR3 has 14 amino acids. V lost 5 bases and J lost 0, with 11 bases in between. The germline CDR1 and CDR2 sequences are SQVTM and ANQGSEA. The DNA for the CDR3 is TGCAGCGTTTTGACATCGAGCTCCTACAATGAGCAGTTCTTC. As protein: CSVLTSSSYNEQFF.

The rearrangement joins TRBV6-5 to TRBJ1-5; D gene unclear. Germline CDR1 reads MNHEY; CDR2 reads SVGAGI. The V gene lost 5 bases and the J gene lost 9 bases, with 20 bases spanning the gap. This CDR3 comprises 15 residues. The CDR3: CASSRDSRAGLPQHF. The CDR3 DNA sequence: TGTGCCAGCAGTCGCGACTCGAGGGCTGGTTTGCCCCAGCATTTT.

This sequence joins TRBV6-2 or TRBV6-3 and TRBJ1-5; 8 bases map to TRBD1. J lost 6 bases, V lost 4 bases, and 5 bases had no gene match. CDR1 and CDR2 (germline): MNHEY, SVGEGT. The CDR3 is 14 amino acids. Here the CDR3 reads CASSWQGASQPQHF. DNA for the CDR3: TGTGCCAGCAGTTGGCAGGGGGCGAGTCAGCCCCAGCATTTT.

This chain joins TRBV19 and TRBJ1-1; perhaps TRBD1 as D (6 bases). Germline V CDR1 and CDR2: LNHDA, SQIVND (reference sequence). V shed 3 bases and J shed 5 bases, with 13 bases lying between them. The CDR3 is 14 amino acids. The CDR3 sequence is CASSMTGGGTEAFF. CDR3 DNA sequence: TGTGCCAGTAGTATGACCGGGGGCGGGACTGAAGCTTTCTTT.